These 3 T cell receptor beta chains originate from one sample sequenced in a study of blood T cell repertoires in COVID-19. Assay: immunoSEQ multiplex PCR; the TCRdb copy retains only in-frame clones and omits some. The table lists 250,000 to 300,000 clones, around nine tenths of them singletons, with roughly 10% in the top ten. Material: peripheral blood. The receptors were gathered from a woman in her seventies with COVID-19, enrolled during active disease.

V usage is TRBV30 and J usage is TRBJ1-3, with unresolved D. V dropped 0 bases and J dropped 0 bases, with 12 bases sitting between them. Germline-derived CDR1 and CDR2 are GTSNPN and SVGIG (reference sequence). This CDR3 has 16 amino acids. CDR3: CAWSVARSPSGNTIYF. The CDR3 DNA reads TGTGCCTGGAGTGTAGCAAGAAGCCCCTCTGGAAACACCATATATTTT.

The chain couples TRBV19 to TRBJ2-4, with TRBD1 identical over 7 bases. Germline V CDR1 and CDR2: LNHDA, SQIVND (reference sequence). Trimming at V came to 3 bases and at J to 1 base, leaving 6 bases not matched to a gene. The CDR3 is 16 amino acids. The CDR3 here is CASSIRGREAKNIQYF. As DNA, the CDR3 is TGTGCCAGTAGTATTAGGGGGCGAGAGGCCAAAAACATTCAGTACTTC. The full variable domain, completed using reference TRBV19 and TRBJ2-4, is DGGITQSPKYLFRKEGQNVTLSCEQNLNHDAMYWYRQDPGQGLRLIYYSQIVNDFQKGDIAEGYSVSREKKESFPLTVTSAQKNPTAFYLCASSIRGREAKNIQYFGAGTRLSVL.

The gene calls are TRBV30 and TRBJ1-5; no reliable D call. The CDR3 consists of 13 residues. V was pared by 1 base and J by 2 bases, with 6 bases between. Per the germline V gene, CDR1 is GTSNPN and CDR2 is SVGIG (reference sequence). For the CDR3, the DNA is TGTGCCTGGAGTGCCGGGGGCAATCAGCCCCAGCATTTT. Translated: CAWSAGGNQPQHF.